This T cell receptor beta chain was identified during a study of T cell responses to AZD1222 COVID-19 vaccine. Study outcomes and limitations: Baseline serology detected seropositivity in only a handful of AZD1222 recipients.

Germline assignment: CDR1 SGHAT and CDR2 FQNNGV. V dropped 6 bases and J dropped 1 base, with 15 bases sitting between them. CDR3 size: 16 residues. Notes on this clone: The antigen remains unidentified.

Some clones are missing from TCRdb's copy, which holds only in-frame ones; the method was immunoSEQ multiplex PCR. Of under 140,000 clones listed, about four fifths are singletons. This clonotype was obtained from an adult in good health. The V gene is TRBV11-2, the J gene TRBJ2-2; possible D gene TRBD1, 7 bases. The material was peripheral blood, obtained on day 0 of AZD1222 vaccination. The CDR3 is CASRPAGGKNTGELFF. CDR3 sequence (DNA): TGTGCCAGCAGACCCGCAGGGGGGAAGAACACCGGGGAGCTGTTTTTT.